This T cell receptor beta chain was sequenced in a study of blood T cell repertoires in COVID-19. The CDR3 spans 14 residues. The ends were cut back, 5 bases at V and 3 bases at J, with 11 bases in the middle. Germline CDR1 is SNHLY and CDR2 is FYNNEI. TCRdb keeps only in-frame clones here, not all; method: immunoSEQ multiplex PCR. The sample lists about 87,000 clones, 80% to 90% seen once, with around 10% in the top ten. This receptor was identified in a man older than 75 with acute or convalescent COVID-19. Sequenced: peripheral blood. This chain uses TRBV2 with TRBJ1-5; tentatively, D is TRBD1 (5 bases). CDR3 region: CASSSDSNNQPQHF. The CDR3 DNA reads TGTGCCAGCAGTAGTGACAGCAACAATCAGCCCCAGCATTTT.